Listed below are T cell receptor beta chains from one sample, sequenced in a study of Graves' ophthalmopathy and Graves' hyperthyroidism. TCRdb processed the multiplex PCR reads anew with MiXCR; each CDR3 protein has one entry. The repertoire holds around 400,000 distinct CDR3 sequences, with under 25% as singletons. Sequencing was performed on peripheral blood. The receptors derive from a woman aged 18-29 years with stable Graves' hyperthyroidism. The CDR3 runs from the conserved cysteine through the conserved F or W. The order of the fields is J gene, D gene, clone size, V gene, CDR3 protein, CDR3 DNA. A D gene is named only where the DNA matches it firmly. The size entry is marked missing in some rows and otherwise reads once, few, many or a size class.

j_call: TRBJ2-1; d_call: TRBD2; clone_size: -; v_call: TRBV20-1; cdr3_aa: CSARDFGRSYNEQFF; cdr3_nt: TGCAGTGCTAGAGATTTCGGGAGGTCCTACAATGAGCAGTTCTTC
j_call: TRBJ2-5; d_call: -; clone_size: many; v_call: TRBV29-1; cdr3_aa: CSVEDPRTEYLQETQYF; cdr3_nt: TGCAGCGTTGAAGACCCCCGGACTGAATACCTTCAAGAGACCCAGTACTTC
j_call: TRBJ2-7; d_call: TRBD1; clone_size: -; v_call: TRBV12-3/TRBV12-4; cdr3_aa: CASSLDRGPSYEQYF; cdr3_nt: TGTGCCAGCAGCCTGGACAGGGGGCCCTCCTACGAGCAGTACTTC
j_call: TRBJ1-2; d_call: -; clone_size: -; v_call: TRBV6-1; cdr3_aa: CASSEAWSSGYTF; cdr3_nt: TGTGCCAGCAGTGAAGCGTGGTCCAGTGGCTACACCTTC
j_call: TRBJ1-1; d_call: -; clone_size: many; v_call: TRBV28; cdr3_aa: CASRQLRWTEAFF; cdr3_nt: TGTGCCAGCAGACAACTCCGGTGGACTGAAGCTTTCTTT
j_call: TRBJ2-5; d_call: TRBD2; clone_size: many; v_call: TRBV20-1; cdr3_aa: CSAFERERQYF; cdr3_nt: TGCAGTGCTTTCGAGCGGGAGAGACAGTACTTC
j_call: TRBJ1-2; d_call: TRBD1; clone_size: few; v_call: TRBV12-3/TRBV12-4; cdr3_aa: CASSGQVYGYTF; cdr3_nt: TGTGCCAGCAGCGGACAGGTCTATGGCTACACCTTC
j_call: TRBJ2-5; d_call: -; clone_size: many; v_call: TRBV2; cdr3_aa: CASSEVTLGPQYF; cdr3_nt: TGTGCCAGCAGTGAGGTTACCTTAGGACCCCAGTACTTC
j_call: TRBJ1-2; d_call: -; clone_size: -; v_call: TRBV12-3/TRBV12-4; cdr3_aa: CASSFDISNYGYTF; cdr3_nt: TGTGCCAGCAGTTTTGACATATCCAACTATGGCTACACCTTC
j_call: TRBJ1-2; d_call: -; clone_size: -; v_call: TRBV7-8; cdr3_aa: CASSLETGRGHYGYTF; cdr3_nt: TGTGCCAGCAGCTTAGAAACTGGCAGAGGGCACTATGGCTACACCTTC
j_call: TRBJ1-1; d_call: TRBD1; clone_size: -; v_call: TRBV7-2; cdr3_aa: CASSSDRAWNTEAFF; cdr3_nt: TGTGCCAGCAGTTCCGACAGGGCTTGGAACACTGAAGCTTTCTTT
j_call: TRBJ2-4; d_call: TRBD2; clone_size: many; v_call: TRBV7-2; cdr3_aa: CASSQPGLAGGKNIQYF; cdr3_nt: TGTGCCAGCAGCCAACCCGGACTAGCGGGTGGCAAAAACATTCAGTACTTC
j_call: TRBJ2-2; d_call: -; clone_size: many; v_call: TRBV20-1; cdr3_aa: CSATNTGELFF; cdr3_nt: TGCAGTGCTACGAACACCGGGGAGCTGTTTTTT
j_call: TRBJ2-5; d_call: -; clone_size: -; v_call: TRBV7-8; cdr3_aa: CASSLNRVREIQYF; cdr3_nt: TGTGCCAGCAGCCTGAACAGGGTCCGAGAGATCCAGTACTTC
j_call: TRBJ1-1; d_call: -; clone_size: -; v_call: TRBV6-5; cdr3_aa: CASSYYRGTEAFF; cdr3_nt: TGTGCCAGCAGTTACTATCGGGGGACTGAAGCTTTCTTT
j_call: TRBJ1-1; d_call: -; clone_size: many; v_call: TRBV5-4; cdr3_aa: CASTDGGWTEAFF; cdr3_nt: TGTGCCAGCACCGATGGGGGGTGGACTGAAGCTTTCTTT
j_call: TRBJ2-2; d_call: TRBD1; clone_size: many; v_call: TRBV11-1; cdr3_aa: CASSLATGIAGELFF; cdr3_nt: TGTGCCAGCAGCTTAGCGACAGGGATCGCCGGGGAGCTGTTTTTT
j_call: TRBJ1-3; d_call: -; clone_size: many; v_call: TRBV10-3; cdr3_aa: CAISESIDRYSGNTIYF; cdr3_nt: TGTGCCATCAGTGAGTCGATCGACAGGTACTCTGGAAACACCATATATTTT
j_call: TRBJ1-2; d_call: -; clone_size: -; v_call: TRBV20-1; cdr3_aa: CSATPPGQLYGYTF; cdr3_nt: TGCAGTGCTACCCCCCCCGGGCAGCTCTATGGCTACACCTTC
j_call: TRBJ1-1; d_call: TRBD1; clone_size: many; v_call: TRBV30; cdr3_aa: CACPFPGQVGTEAFF; cdr3_nt: TGTGCCTGCCCATTCCCGGGACAGGTGGGGACTGAAGCTTTCTTT
j_call: TRBJ2-2; d_call: -; clone_size: many; v_call: TRBV12-3/TRBV12-4; cdr3_aa: CASSFWGSSTGELFF; cdr3_nt: TGTGCCAGCAGTTTCTGGGGGAGCAGTACCGGGGAGCTGTTTTTT
j_call: TRBJ2-2; d_call: -; clone_size: many; v_call: TRBV29-1; cdr3_aa: CSVEAGPANTGELFF; cdr3_nt: TGCAGCGTTGAAGCGGGACCCGCGAACACCGGGGAGCTGTTTTTT
j_call: TRBJ1-5; d_call: -; clone_size: -; v_call: TRBV12-3/TRBV12-4; cdr3_aa: CASSARRDQPQHF; cdr3_nt: TGTGCCAGCAGTGCCCGACGAGATCAGCCCCAGCATTTT
j_call: TRBJ1-1; d_call: -; clone_size: many; v_call: TRBV7-9; cdr3_aa: CASSDDRIEAFF; cdr3_nt: TGTGCCAGCAGCGACGACAGGATTGAAGCTTTCTTT
j_call: TRBJ2-2; d_call: -; clone_size: -; v_call: TRBV6-1; cdr3_aa: CASRLRESGNTGELFF; cdr3_nt: TGTGCCAGCAGACTCAGGGAATCGGGGAACACCGGGGAGCTGTTTTTT
j_call: TRBJ2-7; d_call: -; clone_size: many; v_call: TRBV11-2; cdr3_aa: CASSPAYEQYF; cdr3_nt: TGTGCCAGCAGCCCCGCCTACGAGCAGTACTTC
j_call: TRBJ1-6; d_call: TRBD1; clone_size: many; v_call: TRBV2; cdr3_aa: CASRLNQGGNSPLHF; cdr3_nt: TGTGCCAGCAGACTAAATCAGGGGGGTAATTCACCCCTCCACTTT
j_call: TRBJ1-5; d_call: -; clone_size: many; v_call: TRBV12-3/TRBV12-4; cdr3_aa: CASSGAGGGRNQPQHF; cdr3_nt: TGTGCCAGCAGTGGGGCGGGAGGGGGGCGCAATCAGCCCCAGCATTTT
j_call: TRBJ2-3; d_call: TRBD2; clone_size: few; v_call: TRBV12-3/TRBV12-4; cdr3_aa: CASSLAGGYTQYF; cdr3_nt: TGTGCCAGCAGCTTAGCGGGAGGATATACGCAGTATTTT
j_call: TRBJ2-3; d_call: -; clone_size: few; v_call: TRBV29-1; cdr3_aa: CSVVPGQADTQYF; cdr3_nt: TGCAGCGTGGTCCCGGGACAAGCAGATACGCAGTATTTT
j_call: TRBJ2-2; d_call: -; clone_size: many; v_call: TRBV10-1; cdr3_aa: CASSDGGELFF; cdr3_nt: TGCGCCAGCAGTGATGGCGGGGAGCTGTTTTTT
j_call: TRBJ2-7; d_call: TRBD2; clone_size: many; v_call: TRBV7-9; cdr3_aa: CASSLTSGPIYEQYF; cdr3_nt: TGTGCCAGCAGTCTGACTAGCGGGCCGATCTACGAGCAGTACTTC
j_call: TRBJ2-1; d_call: TRBD2; clone_size: many; v_call: TRBV11-1; cdr3_aa: CASSSLTPGGYNEQFF; cdr3_nt: TGTGCCAGCAGCTCGCTTACACCGGGAGGGTACAATGAGCAGTTCTTC
j_call: TRBJ2-7; d_call: -; clone_size: many; v_call: TRBV11-2; cdr3_aa: CASSWESTYEQYF; cdr3_nt: TGTGCCAGCAGCTGGGAGTCAACCTACGAGCAGTACTTC
j_call: TRBJ2-7; d_call: TRBD2; clone_size: many; v_call: TRBV6-2/TRBV6-3; cdr3_aa: CASSYFGLGRSSYEQYF; cdr3_nt: TGTGCCAGCAGTTACTTCGGACTAGGACGCAGCTCCTACGAGCAGTACTTC
j_call: TRBJ2-7; d_call: -; clone_size: many; v_call: TRBV20-1; cdr3_aa: CSARGDYEQYF; cdr3_nt: TGCAGTGCTAGGGGGGATTACGAGCAGTACTTC
j_call: TRBJ1-1; d_call: -; clone_size: -; v_call: TRBV6-5; cdr3_aa: CASSFTGEAFF; cdr3_nt: TGTGCCAGCAGTTTTACTGGGGAAGCTTTCTTT
j_call: TRBJ2-5; d_call: TRBD2; clone_size: many; v_call: TRBV11-2; cdr3_aa: CASSLVGLAVQETQYF; cdr3_nt: TGTGCCAGCAGCTTAGTCGGGCTAGCGGTTCAAGAGACCCAGTACTTC
j_call: TRBJ2-2; d_call: -; clone_size: few; v_call: TRBV5-1; cdr3_aa: CASSLVRNLNTGELFF; cdr3_nt: TGCGCCAGCAGCTTGGTTAGGAACCTGAACACCGGGGAGCTGTTTTTT
j_call: TRBJ1-1; d_call: -; clone_size: many; v_call: TRBV7-7; cdr3_aa: CASSVTLQGNTEAFF; cdr3_nt: TGTGCTAGCAGCGTAACACTACAGGGGAACACTGAAGCTTTCTTT
j_call: TRBJ2-2; d_call: TRBD2; clone_size: -; v_call: TRBV29-1; cdr3_aa: CSVESSGGTGELFF; cdr3_nt: TGCAGCGTTGAGTCTAGCGGGGGCACCGGGGAGCTGTTTTTT
j_call: TRBJ2-7; d_call: -; clone_size: many; v_call: TRBV11-2; cdr3_aa: CASSKGASGYSYEQYF; cdr3_nt: TGTGCCAGCAGCAAGGGGGCTAGCGGATACTCCTACGAGCAGTACTTC